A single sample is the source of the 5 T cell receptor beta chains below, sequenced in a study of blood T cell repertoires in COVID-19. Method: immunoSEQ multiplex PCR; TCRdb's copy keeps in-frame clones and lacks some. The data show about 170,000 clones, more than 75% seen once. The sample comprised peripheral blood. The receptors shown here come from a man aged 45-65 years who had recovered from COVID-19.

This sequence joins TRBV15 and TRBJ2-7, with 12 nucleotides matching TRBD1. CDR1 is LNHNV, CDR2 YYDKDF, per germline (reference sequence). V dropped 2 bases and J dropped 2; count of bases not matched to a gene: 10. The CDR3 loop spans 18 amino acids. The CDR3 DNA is TGTGCCACCAGCAGACGGGGACAGGGGGCAATCGTAACCTACGAGCAGTACTTC. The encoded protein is CATSRRGQGAIVTYEQYF.

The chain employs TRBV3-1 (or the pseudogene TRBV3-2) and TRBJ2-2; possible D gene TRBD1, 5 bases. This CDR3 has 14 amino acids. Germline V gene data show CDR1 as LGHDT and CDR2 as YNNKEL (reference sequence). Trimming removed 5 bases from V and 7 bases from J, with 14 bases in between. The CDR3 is CASSLQQVSGELFF. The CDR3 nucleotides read TGTGCCAGCAGCTTACAACAGGTTAGCGGGGAGCTGTTTTTT.

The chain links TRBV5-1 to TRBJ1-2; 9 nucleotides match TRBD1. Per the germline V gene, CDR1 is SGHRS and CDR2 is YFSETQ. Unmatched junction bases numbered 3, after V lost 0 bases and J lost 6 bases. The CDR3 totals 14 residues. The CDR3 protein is CASSLGQGDNGYTF. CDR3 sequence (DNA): TGCGCCAGCAGCTTGGGACAGGGGGACAATGGCTACACCTTC.

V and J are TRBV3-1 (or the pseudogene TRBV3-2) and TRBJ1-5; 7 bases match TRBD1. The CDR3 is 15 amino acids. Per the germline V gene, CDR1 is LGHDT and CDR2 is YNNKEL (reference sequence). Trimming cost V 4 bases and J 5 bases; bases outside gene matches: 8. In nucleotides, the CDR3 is TGTGCCAGCAGCCTCCTGACAGGGCTTGATCAGCCCCAGCATTTT. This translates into CASSLLTGLDQPQHF.

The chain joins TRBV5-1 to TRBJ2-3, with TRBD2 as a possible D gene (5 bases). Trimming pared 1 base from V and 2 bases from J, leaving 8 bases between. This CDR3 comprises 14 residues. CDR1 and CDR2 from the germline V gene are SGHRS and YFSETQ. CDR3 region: CASSLSGFTDTQYF. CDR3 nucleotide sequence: TGCGCCAGCAGCTTGTCGGGGTTCACAGATACGCAGTATTTT.